This passage covers 28 T cell receptor beta chains from one sample sequenced in a study of blood T cells in healthy people across ages. Primed by a sample-barcoded 5' primer and a J-beta primer mix, a second PCR proceeded for roughly 7 to 12 cycles. TCRdb re-derived calls from the 5' RACE reads in MiXCR, one entry per CDR3 protein. The profile shows about 1.6 million distinct CDR3 sequences, roughly a third of them singletons. The specimen was blood. These TCRs come from a woman in her twenties or thirties in good health.

This clonotype appeared a single time. J is TRBJ2-7 and V is TRBV27; D ambiguous. The J call may be wrong; the DNA end is better matched by TRBJ2-5. From germline, CDR1 is MNHEY and CDR2 SMNVEV (reference sequence). This CDR3 spans 11 amino acids. The CDR3 sequence is CASYLGETQYF. In nucleotides, the CDR3 is TGTGCCAGTTACCTGGGGGAGACCCAGTACTTC.

The chain joins TRBV7-6 to TRBJ2-1; 8 nucleotides align to TRBD2. CDR1 and CDR2 from the germline V gene are SGHVS and FNYEAQ. J gave up 6 bases and V 1 base, and 17 bases lay outside the gene matches. The CDR3 length is 19 residues. In nucleotides, the CDR3 is TGTGCCAGCAGCTTAGTTGGGTCGTGGCGCGGGGGGCCCTCCAATGAGCAGTTCTTC. Amino acid sequence: CASSLVGSWRGGPSNEQFF.

The V gene is TRBV2, the J gene TRBJ2-4; D is ambiguous. Germline V gene lookup returns CDR1 SNHLY and CDR2 FYNNEI. The V end was cut by 1 base, the J end by 2 bases, with 9 bases between. This CDR3 has 15 residues. CDR3: CASSEDVRPKNIQYF. The CDR3 bases are TGTGCCAGCAGTGAAGATGTGCGGCCCAAAAACATTCAGTACTTC.

This clonotype was counted a few times. Germline and junction disagree at one end, which may indicate a read error. V usage is TRBV13 and J usage is TRBJ2-1; D is undetermined. Germline V gives CDR1 PRHDT, CDR2 FYEKMQ (reference sequence). The CDR3 has 13 amino acids. The DNA of the CDR3 is TGTGCCAGCAGCTTTCCGCCCTCCAATAAGCAGTTCTTC. This translates into CASSFPPSNKQFF.

This chain links TRBV30 with TRBJ2-6, with TRBD1 matching 12 bases. J gave up 2 bases and V 5 bases, and 1 base lay outside the gene matches. CDR1 GTSNPN and CDR2 SVGIG come from the germline V gene (reference sequence). The CDR3 sequence is 15 residues long. This chain's CDR3 is CAWGTGGAGANVLTF. CDR3 bases: TGTGCCTGGGGGACAGGGGGCGCTGGGGCCAACGTCCTGACTTTC.

The chain has TRBV7-9 and TRBJ2-5, with 9 bases fitting TRBD2. Germline CDR1 SEHNR, CDR2 FQNEAQ (reference sequence). This CDR3 is 14 amino acids long. V was clipped by 4 bases and J by 11 bases; unmatched bases: 11. In DNA, the CDR3 is TGTGCCAGCAGCTCTAGCGGGATAGGGGGGGAGCAGTACTTC. Its protein is CASSSSGIGGEQYF.

The V call is TRBV3-1, the J call TRBJ2-3, with 8 bases that match TRBD2. Germline V gene lookup returns CDR1 LGHDT and CDR2 YNNKEL (reference sequence). The junction had 11 bases not matched to a gene; V was cut back by 3 bases and J by 0 bases. The CDR3 has 18 residues. The CDR3 DNA reads as TGTGCCAGCAGCCAGCGCCGCTCAGCGGGAGCTAGCACAGATACGCAGTATTTT. Translated, it gives CASSQRRSAGASTDTQYF.

In its sample, this clonotype was seen a few times. The chain recombines TRBV20-1 with TRBJ2-5; TRBD2 matches at 9 bases. The CDR3 is 20 amino acids. V was clipped by 0 bases and J by 2 bases; unmatched bases: 19. Germline CDR1 and CDR2: DFQATT and SNEGSKA (reference sequence). The DNA of the CDR3 is TGCAGTGCTAGAGACCCTAGAAGAGCACAAGGACTAGCGCGTCAAGAGACCCAGTACTTC. Its protein is CSARDPRRAQGLARQETQYF.

This clonotype was recorded a few times. The chain joins TRBV4-1 to TRBJ1-2; 7 bases fit TRBD1. Per the germline V gene, CDR1 is MGHRA and CDR2 is YSYEKL. The CDR3 length is 17 residues. Trimming took 6 bases from V and 7 from J; bases not matched to a gene: 20. For the CDR3, the DNA is TGCGCCAGCAGTTCGAAATCTGCGACAGGGTATTTCTTTGGCTACACCTTC. Translating it yields CASSSKSATGYFFGYTF.

In its sample, this clonotype was seen a few times. The V and J genes are TRBV4-1 and TRBJ1-2; D possibly corresponds to TRBD1 (6 bases). The V end lost 4 bases, the J end lost 8 bases, and 29 bases lay between the germline ends. In germline, CDR1 is MGHRA, CDR2 YSYEKL. There are 18 residues in the CDR3. DNA for the CDR3: TGCGCCAGCAGCCTAAGTAATATCCGGGGGCGCCGGGAGGGCGGCTACACCTTC. Translated: CASSLSNIRGRREGGYTF.

CDR3 sequence (DNA): TGTGCCAGCAGAATCCAGGGGGACTATGGCTACACCTTC. Encoded protein: CASRIQGDYGYTF. The chain links TRBV28 to TRBJ1-2, with 7 bases lining up with TRBD1. J was trimmed by 3 bases and V by 6 bases; bases with no gene match: 4. Germline CDR1 reads MDHEN; CDR2 reads SYDVKM. The CDR3 covers 13 residues.

This clonotype has a handful of counts. The V and J genes are TRBV28 and TRBJ2-4, with D maybe TRBD1 (5 bases). The V gene's germline CDR1 is MDHEN and CDR2 SYDVKM. The CDR3 is made up of 15 amino acids. The V end was cut by 6 bases, the J end by 0 bases, with 12 bases between. CDR3 DNA: TGTGCCAGCAGCCCAGGGATTTTAGCCAAAAACATTCAGTACTTC. Its protein is CASSPGILAKNIQYF.

The chain carries TRBV28 and TRBJ1-5; possible D gene TRBD1, 5 bases. The germline CDR1 and CDR2 sequences are MDHEN and SYDVKM. This CDR3 spans 15 amino acids. V was pared by 8 bases and J by 4 bases, with 18 bases between. CDR3 sequence (DNA): TGTGCCAGCGGCCCCGCAGGGCAAGTAAATCAGCCCCAGCATTTT. It codes for CASGPAGQVNQPQHF.

V is TRBV12-3 or TRBV12-4 and J is TRBJ2-7; 7 positions agree with TRBD2. This CDR3 contains 14 residues. Trimming cost V 8 bases and J 7 bases; bases outside gene matches: 14. This chain's CDR3 is CASDAGASYNEQYF. The CDR3, as DNA: TGTGCCAGCGATGCGGGAGCCTCCTACAATGAGCAGTACTTC.

The chain combines TRBV20-1 with TRBJ2-7, with 11 bases that match TRBD2. Germline V gene data show CDR1 as DFQATT and CDR2 as SNEGSKA (reference sequence). This CDR3 region has 14 residues. Unmatched junction bases numbered 9, after V lost 6 bases and J lost 5 bases. CDR3 protein: CSAIALAGAHEQYF. CDR3 nucleotides: TGCAGTGCGATCGCACTAGCGGGAGCCCACGAGCAGTACTTC.

In this sample, this clonotype turned up a few times. CDR3 loop: CAWRPQNTEAFF. The DNA of the CDR3 is TGTGCCTGGAGACCCCAGAACACTGAAGCTTTCTTT. The rearrangement uses TRBV30 and TRBJ1-1; D is unclear. Germline loops: CDR1 GTSNPN, CDR2 SVGIG (reference sequence). Between the trimmed V and J ends, which lost 3 bases and 1 base, there was a span of 6 bases. This CDR3 is 12 amino acids long.

There are a few counts of this clonotype. The chain is built from TRBV5-6 and TRBJ2-5, with 9 bases that match TRBD1. The CDR3 is made up of 14 amino acids. J was trimmed by 0 bases and V by 4 bases; bases with no gene match: 1. Germline V gene lookup returns CDR1 SGHDT and CDR2 YYEEEE. Here the CDR3 DNA reads TGTGCCAGCAGCGGGACAGGGTACCAAGAGACCCAGTACTTC. The encoded protein is CASSGTGYQETQYF. Based on the CDR3 plus reference TRBV5-6 and TRBJ2-5, the full variable domain is DAGVTQSPTHLIKTRGQQVTLRCSPKSGHDTVSWYQQALGQGPQFIFQYYEEEERQRGNFPDRFSGHQFPNYSSELNVNALLLGDSALYLCASSGTGYQETQYFGPGTRLLVL.

This clonotype was observed once. The germline gene is not matched at one end of the junction; a read error may be the cause. The chain uses TRBV3-1 and TRBJ2-5; either TRBD1 or TRBD2 may supply D (5 bases each). The length of the CDR3 is 12 residues. Germline V lookup: CDR1 LGHDT, CDR2 YNNKEL (reference sequence). The CDR3 sequence: CANSRGRISQYF. The CDR3, as DNA: TGTGCCAACAGCCGGGGACGGATCTCTCAGTACTTC.

The chain carries TRBV27 and TRBJ2-1; the match to TRBD1 covers 8 bases. Germline V lookup: CDR1 MNHEY, CDR2 SMNVEV (reference sequence). The CDR3 sequence is 15 residues long. V shed 6 bases and J 5 bases; nucleotides not matched to a gene: 9. CDR3 residues: CASSVTGGRNNEQFF. The CDR3 DNA is TGTGCCAGCAGCGTCACAGGGGGAAGGAACAATGAGCAGTTCTTC.

The rearrangement joins TRBV29-1 to TRBJ2-2; no firm D call. From germline, CDR1 is SQVTM and CDR2 ANQGSEA. CDR3 size: 12 residues. V lost 6 bases and J lost 4, with 9 bases in between. CDR3 sequence reads: CSVIPSTGELFF. CDR3 in DNA: TGCAGCGTAATACCCAGCACCGGGGAGCTGTTTTTT.

This chain connects TRBV5-1 to TRBJ2-7; possibly TRBD2 for D (7 bases). The CDR3 consists of 16 residues. Germline assignment: CDR1 SGHRS and CDR2 YFSETQ. V dropped 0 bases and J dropped 6 bases, with 19 bases sitting between them. As DNA, the CDR3 is TGCGCCAGCAGCTTGGCCATGGGGGGGGCTGTCAGCGAGCAGTACTTC. It encodes CASSLAMGGAVSEQYF.

The chain uses TRBV29-1 and TRBJ2-2, with D possibly TRBD2 on 5 matching bases. CDR3 length equals 15 residues. CDR1 and CDR2 (germline): SQVTM, ANQGSEA. The V end was cut by 2 bases, the J end by 4 bases, with 14 bases between. For the CDR3, the DNA is TGCAGCGTTGAAAGTGGGGAGTGGGGCACCGGGGAGCTGTTTTTT. Translated, it gives CSVESGEWGTGELFF.

This clonotype has only one observation. Being one base from a much bigger clone, this may be a read error. The chain combines TRBV3-1 with TRBJ1-2; D not certain. The CDR3 consists of 15 residues. With 0 bases removed from V and 8 bases from J, the gap between germline ends came to 16 bases. Germline lookup yields CDR1 LGHDT and CDR2 YNNKEL (reference sequence). The CDR3 DNA is TGTGCCAGCAGCCAAGAAAGGCCCCGGGCGCTGGGCTACACCTTC. Its translation is CASSQERPRALGYTF.

The rearrangement joins TRBV28 to TRBJ2-1, with 9 bases that match TRBD1. Germline V gene lookup returns CDR1 MDHEN and CDR2 SYDVKM. Unmatched junction bases numbered 5, after V lost 5 bases and J lost 6 bases. This CDR3 is built from 14 residues. As DNA, the CDR3 is TGTGCCAGCAGTGGACAGGGGTTTGGCAATGAGCAGTTCTTC. Translation: CASSGQGFGNEQFF.

This clonotype occurred once. This chain joins TRBV7-9 and TRBJ1-6, with D perhaps matching TRBD1 (6 bases). The CDR3 consists of 16 residues. Trimming pared 2 bases from V and 7 bases from J, leaving 15 bases between. Germline CDR1 and CDR2: SEHNR and FQNEAQ (reference sequence). The CDR3 protein is CASSLTGEGVNSPLHF. CDR3 coding DNA: TGTGCCAGCAGCTTAACAGGAGAGGGGGTCAATTCACCCCTCCACTTT.

This clonotype was detected only once. CDR3 protein: CASSYSYGTGAPNTEAFF. CDR3 coding DNA: TGTGCCAGCAGTTACTCGTATGGGACAGGGGCCCCGAACACTGAAGCTTTCTTT. The chain recombines TRBV6-5 with TRBJ1-1; 10 nucleotides agree with TRBD1. After removal of 0 bases from V and 1 base from J, the junction contained 8 bases not matched to a gene. The CDR3 consists of 18 residues. Per germline, CDR1 MNHEY and CDR2 SVGAGI.

The genes are TRBV5-1 and TRBJ2-3; tentatively, D is TRBD1 (6 bases). The CDR3 has 14 amino acids. Germline V gives CDR1 SGHRS, CDR2 YFSETQ. V was pared by 2 bases and J by 6 bases, with 13 bases between. This chain's CDR3 is CASSLMGASDTQYF. The CDR3 bases are TGCGCCAGCAGCTTAATGGGGGCTAGTGATACGCAGTATTTT. The whole variable domain, remainder taken from reference TRBV5-1 and TRBJ2-3, is KAGVTQTPRYLIKTRGQQVTLSCSPISGHRSVSWYQQTPGQGLQFLFEYFSETQRNKGNFPGRFSGRQFSNSRSEMNVSTLELGDSALYLCASSLMGASDTQYFGPGTRLTVL.

This clonotype has just a few counts. The V gene is TRBV20-1, the J gene TRBJ2-5; 11 nucleotides align to TRBD2. The germline gives CDR1 DFQATT, CDR2 SNEGSKA (reference sequence). Trimming took 4 bases from V and 4 from J; bases not matched to a gene: 5. CDR3 length equals 14 residues. The chain's CDR3 is CSANHLAGGETQYF. CDR3 bases: TGCAGTGCTAATCACCTAGCGGGAGGAGAGACCCAGTACTTC.